Listed here are 20 T cell receptor beta chains from one sample, sequenced in a study of CD8+CD57+ T cells in acquired aplastic anemia. In patients chosen for sequencing, flow cytometry had shown CD8+CD57+ cell expansion. The use of genomic DNA as template underpinned the TCR beta VDJ and CDR3 profiling. TCRdb itself ran the reads through MiXCR, one entry per CDR3 protein. The repertoire holds about 290,000 distinct CDR3 sequences, with approximately 60% as singletons. Sequenced: sorted CD4+, CD8+, or CD8+CD57+ T cells (not recorded which) from PBMCs. The receptor set was obtained from a human donor with aplastic anemia.

This clonotype was counted only a few times. The gene calls are TRBV5-1 and TRBJ1-2; D possibly corresponds to TRBD1 (6 bases). The length of the CDR3 is 13 residues. CDR1 and CDR2 from the germline V gene are SGHRS and YFSETQ. V was cut by 4 bases and J by 6 bases, with 13 bases left in between. The CDR3 sequence: CASSATGQDGYTF. The DNA of the CDR3 is TGCGCCAGCAGCGCTACGGGACAAGATGGCTACACCTTC.

This chain connects TRBV5-1 to TRBJ2-3; no reliable D call. Trimming removed 0 bases from V and 6 bases from J, with 8 bases in between. Germline V gene lookup returns CDR1 SGHRS and CDR2 YFSETQ. The CDR3 totals 13 residues. In nucleotides, the CDR3 is TGCGCCAGCAGCTTGGTGGACGGGGATACGCAGTATTTT. It specifies CASSLVDGDTQYF. Together with reference TRBV5-1 and TRBJ2-3, the CDR3 gives the full variable domain: KAGVTQTPRYLIKTRGQQVTLSCSPISGHRSVSWYQQTPGQGLQFLFEYFSETQRNKGNFPGRFSGRQFSNSRSEMNVSTLELGDSALYLCASSLVDGDTQYFGPGTRLTVL.

About this clonotype itself: As the CDR3 is not closed by the conserved phenylalanine or tryptophan, this likely results from a read error. Because the CDR3's place on the DNA is in doubt, the DNA is left out and the CDR3 is given as listed by TCRdb. The chain uses TRBV19 and TRBJ1-2; the table calls TRBD1, which could not be checked here. Germline V lookup: CDR1 LNHDA, CDR2 SQIVND (reference sequence). The CDR3 region is 8 residues in length, termini included. Here the CDR3 reads CASSHRDR.

For this clonotype: Since a much larger clone is just one base distant, this may be a read error. The rearrangement links TRBV5-6 to TRBJ2-7; the D is unclear. V was trimmed by 4 bases and J by 0 bases, leaving 17 bases between them. CDR3 size: 16 residues. Germline assignment: CDR1 SGHDT and CDR2 YYEEEE. This CDR3 is CASSPPSPSYSYEQYF. The CDR3 nucleotides are TGTGCCAGCAGCCCCCCCTCTCCATCCTACTCCTACGAGCAGTACTTC.

This clonotype has just a few counts. This chain links TRBV6-6 with TRBJ1-4, with D possibly matching TRBD1 (6 bases). The ends were cut back, 6 bases at V and 4 bases at J, with 15 bases in the middle. Germline CDR1 and CDR2: MNHNY and SVGAGI (reference sequence). The CDR3 length is 15 residues. DNA for the CDR3: TGTGCCAGCAGACAAAGGGGGGGGGGTAATGAAAAACTGTTTTTT. As protein: CASRQRGGGNEKLFF.

This clonotype was counted once. The gene calls are TRBV9 and TRBJ1-4; possible D gene TRBD1, 5 bases. Trimming cost V 4 bases and J 7 bases, with 17 bases left between them. CDR3 length: 15 residues. Germline V lookup: CDR1 SGDLS, CDR2 YYNGEE. The CDR3 loop is CASSSRGGLGEKLFF. In DNA form, the CDR3 reads TGTGCCAGCAGCTCCCGCGGGGGGTTAGGTGAAAAACTGTTTTTT.

The chain is built from TRBV11-2 and TRBJ2-7; 9 nucleotides agree with TRBD2. CDR1 is SGHAT, CDR2 FQNNGV, per germline. The V segment lost 5 bases and the J segment 0 bases; nucleotides outside the gene matches: 5. This CDR3 is 15 amino acids long. The CDR3 sequence: CASSPQRGASYEQYF. The CDR3 bases are TGTGCCAGCAGCCCCCAGCGGGGGGCCTCCTACGAGCAGTACTTC.

The rearrangement uses TRBV6-6 and TRBJ2-7; 7 bases fit TRBD1. V lost 0 bases to trimming and J lost 3 bases; unmatched junction nucleotides: 8. CDR3 size: 16 residues. Germline V CDR1 and CDR2: MNHNY, SVGAGI (reference sequence). Here the CDR3 DNA reads TGTGCCAGCAGTTACTCCGCTGACAGGGCCCACTACGAGCAGTACTTC. Encoded protein: CASSYSADRAHYEQYF.

This clonotype was seen ten or more times. V gene TRBV5-1 combines with J gene TRBJ1-2, with a possible D match to TRBD1 (6 bases). This CDR3 contains 17 residues. From germline, CDR1 is SGHRS and CDR2 YFSETQ. Trimming took off 5 bases at V and 2 bases at J, with 22 bases between the two ends. The CDR3 DNA reads as TGCGCCAGCAGTTTGAGAGGGGGGGGGGTGAACAACTATGGCTACACCTTC. It specifies CASSLRGGGVNNYGYTF. Supplemented by reference TRBV5-1 and TRBJ1-2, the full variable domain reads KAGVTQTPRYLIKTRGQQVTLSCSPISGHRSVSWYQQTPGQGLQFLFEYFSETQRNKGNFPGRFSGRQFSNSRSEMNVSTLELGDSALYLCASSLRGGGVNNYGYTFGSGTRLTVV.

The chain combines TRBV7-6 with TRBJ2-7; a possible D gene is TRBD2 (7 bases). Germline-derived CDR1 and CDR2 are SGHVS and FNYEAQ. V gave up 1 base and J gave up 2 bases, with 12 bases separating them. The CDR3 runs 15 residues. The CDR3: CASSLEGGQAYEQYF. CDR3 in DNA: TGTGCCAGCAGCTTAGAGGGGGGGCAAGCCTACGAGCAGTACTTC.

This chain connects TRBV29-1 to TRBJ2-1, with D possibly being TRBD2 (5 bases). CDR1 is SQVTM and CDR2 is ANQGSEA in the germline V gene. This CDR3 contains 13 residues. Trimming took off 2 bases at V and 0 bases at J, with 5 bases between the two ends. The CDR3 reads CSVERDSYNEQFF. In nucleotides, the CDR3 is TGCAGCGTTGAACGGGACTCCTACAATGAGCAGTTCTTC.

This clonotype was seen at least ten times. The chain links TRBV10-1 to TRBJ2-7, with 7 bases that match TRBD1. The CDR3 has 14 residues. Germline V gene sequence: CDR1 WNHNN, CDR2 SYGVQD (reference sequence). V dropped 5 bases and J dropped 1; count of bases not matched to a gene: 5. CDR3 nucleotide sequence: TGCGCCAGCAGTCGGACAGGTAGTTCCTACGAGCAGTACTTC. Translating it yields CASSRTGSSYEQYF.

The chain employs TRBV7-8 and TRBJ2-1; 11 nucleotides agree with TRBD2. V was clipped by 5 bases and J by 12 bases; unmatched bases: 9. Germline CDR1 and CDR2: SGHVS and FQNEAQ. This CDR3 comprises 14 residues. Here the CDR3 DNA reads TGTGCCAGCAGCATACTAGCGGGAGAAGATACGCAGTTCTTC. Protein sequence: CASSILAGEDTQFF.

There are a few counts of this clonotype. The chain joins TRBV7-6 to TRBJ2-7; the match to TRBD1 covers 8 bases. The CDR3 sequence is 16 residues long. The germline V gene encodes CDR1 SGHVS and CDR2 FNYEAQ. V trimming: 4 bases; J trimming: 1 base; junction bases outside the gene matches: 9. CDR3 loop: CASSSKVRTGSYEQYF. CDR3 bases: TGTGCCAGCAGCTCAAAGGTCCGGACAGGGTCCTACGAGCAGTACTTC.

The CDR3 region has the DNA TGCAGCTCCTGGGACAGGGTCGACTATGGCTACACCTTC. This gives the protein CSSWDRVDYGYTF. This chain joins TRBV20-1 and TRBJ1-2; TRBD1 aligns across 9 bases. The CDR3 length is 13 residues. Per the germline V gene, CDR1 is DFQATT and CDR2 is SNEGSKA (reference sequence).

This clonotype was recorded a few times. The rearrangement uses TRBV19 and TRBJ2-5; either TRBD1 or TRBD2 may supply D (5 bases each). Trimming took off 4 bases at V and 5 bases at J, with 14 bases between the two ends. Germline lookup yields CDR1 LNHDA and CDR2 SQIVND (reference sequence). The CDR3 has 14 amino acids. CDR3 sequence reads: CASSRGSSGETQYF. DNA of the CDR3: TGTGCCAGTAGTAGGGGGAGTAGTGGCGAGACCCAGTACTTC.

The genes are TRBV7-2 and TRBJ2-1, with 7 nucleotides matching TRBD2. This CDR3 has 16 residues. Germline values: CDR1 SGHTA, CDR2 FQGNSA. J gave up 7 bases and V 2 bases, and 11 bases lay outside the gene matches. The CDR3 DNA follows: TGTGCCAGCAGCTTATTTCGCCTAGCGGATCGGAATGAGCAGTTCTTC. This sequence encodes CASSLFRLADRNEQFF.

The chain uses TRBV7-3 and TRBJ2-5, with D possibly matching TRBD2 (6 bases). V was pared by 3 bases and J by 3 bases, with 8 bases between. CDR1 and CDR2 from the germline V gene are SGHTA and FQGTGA. The CDR3 totals 13 residues. The CDR3 loop is CASSFGTEETQYF. CDR3 coding DNA: TGTGCCAGCAGCTTTGGGACTGAAGAGACCCAGTACTTC.

The genes are TRBV5-1 and TRBJ1-1; D unresolved. Germline CDR1 is SGHRS and CDR2 is YFSETQ. V lost 4 bases and J lost 5, with 12 bases in between. The CDR3 runs to 13 residues. The CDR3 nucleotides are TGCGCCAGCAGCATAGAAGTGGGGACTGAAGCTTTCTTT. It yields the protein CASSIEVGTEAFF.

Comments on this clonotype: At one end, the junction sequence differs from germline, possibly due to a read error. This rearrangement joins TRBV20-1 to TRBJ2-7; a weak D match, TRBD1 (6 bases). This CDR3 has 12 amino acids. Germline V gives CDR1 DFQATT, CDR2 SNEGSKA (reference sequence). For the CDR3, the DNA is TGCAGTGCTACCAGGGGCGACCTGGTGGAGGACTTC. This translates into CSATRGDLVEDF.